Listed here are 27 T cell receptor beta chains from one sample, sequenced in a study of T cell repertoires in cytomegalovirus infection. TCRdb re-derived calls from the reads in MiXCR, one entry per CDR3 protein. The sample includes more than 75,000 distinct CDR3 sequences, around 32% seen only once; the top ten take 71%. The antigens these receptors bind are not known. The material was CD8+ T cells from cultured PBMCs, obtained from culture after CMV antigen stimulation. Receptor source: a human donor in good health (CMV status not recorded). Some clones in this sample may be carry-over from other donors' samples.

In its sample, this clonotype was seen a few times. The rearrangement joins TRBV5-1 to TRBJ1-1; perhaps TRBD1 as D (5 bases). The ends were cut back, 2 bases at V and 6 bases at J, with 11 bases in the middle. The CDR3 consists of 13 residues. The germline V gene has CDR1 SGHRS and CDR2 YFSETQ. The CDR3 is CASSLSGSAEAFF. The CDR3 DNA sequence: TGCGCCAGCAGCTTATCAGGGAGCGCTGAAGCTTTCTTT.

The sample holds a few counts of this clonotype. The genes are TRBV19 and TRBJ1-3; weak D call: TRBD1 (5 bases). Per germline, CDR1 LNHDA and CDR2 SQIVND (reference sequence). With 11 bases removed from V and 0 bases from J, the gap between germline ends came to 14 bases. CDR3 size: 14 residues. The CDR3, as DNA: TGTGCCTGCAGGCCAGGGCTCTCTGGAAACACCATATATTTT. This sequence encodes CACRPGLSGNTIYF.

This clonotype was seen at least ten times. The gene calls are TRBV11-2 and TRBJ1-2; D ambiguous. The germline V gene has CDR1 SGHAT and CDR2 FQNNGV. This CDR3 has 16 residues. Trimming cost V 1 base and J 2 bases, with 14 bases left between them. CDR3: CASSLGPDPRNYGYTF. The CDR3, as DNA: TGTGCCAGCAGCTTAGGTCCGGACCCAAGAAACTATGGCTACACCTTC. Full variable domain (remainder filled in from reference TRBV11-2 and TRBJ1-2): EAGVAQSPRYKIIEKRQSVAFWCNPISGHATLYWYQQILGQGPKLLIQFQNNGVVDDSQLPKDRFSAERLKGVDSTLKIQPAKLEDSAVYLCASSLGPDPRNYGYTFGSGTRLTVV.

V and J are TRBV27 and TRBJ2-1, with D unclear. The CDR3 loop spans 15 amino acids. The germline V and J ends were trimmed by 2 bases and 7 bases, with 15 bases remaining between them. CDR1 is MNHEY, CDR2 SMNVEV, per germline (reference sequence). The DNA for the CDR3 is TGTGCCAGCAGTTTAGGCAGTTCGACGGCAAATGAGCAGTTCTTC. It codes for CASSLGSSTANEQFF.

This clonotype was picked up a small number of times. V is TRBV12-3 or TRBV12-4 and J is TRBJ1-6; 8 bases align to TRBD1. CDR3 length: 16 amino acids. J was trimmed by 9 bases and V by 7 bases; bases with no gene match: 14. The CDR3, as DNA: TGTGCCAGCACCCTGTCCCAAAGGACAGGGAGTTCACCCCTCCACTTT. Protein product: CASTLSQRTGSSPLHF.

This clonotype has ten or more counts. The DNA for the CDR3 is TGTGCCAGCACCCCAACGGGGGGGCCGGGAGATACGCAGTATTTT. Protein product: CASTPTGGPGDTQYF. The chain is built from TRBV27 and TRBJ2-3; the match to TRBD2 covers 8 bases. The ends lost 7 bases at V and 5 bases at J; junction bases unmatched: 11. The CDR3 extends over 15 amino acids. Germline CDR1 MNHEY, CDR2 SMNVEV (reference sequence).

The DNA for the CDR3 is TGTGCCAGTAGTTCGACTAGCGGGGGGCTCTACAATGAGCAGTTCTTC. Translating gives CASSSTSGGLYNEQFF. This sequence joins TRBV19 and TRBJ2-1; TRBD2 agrees at 13 bases. Germline CDR1 reads LNHDA; CDR2 reads SQIVND (reference sequence). V shed 5 bases and J 3 bases; nucleotides not matched to a gene: 4. This CDR3 has 16 amino acids.

The CDR3 DNA reads TGCGCCAGCAGCCAAGTACAGGGGACTTCCTATGGCTACACCTTC. This gives the protein CASSQVQGTSYGYTF. This chain links TRBV4-1 with TRBJ1-2; 7 bases are shared with TRBD1. V was clipped by 1 base and J by 4 bases; unmatched bases: 6. The CDR3 runs to 15 residues. In germline, CDR1 is MGHRA, CDR2 YSYEKL.

This clonotype was observed many times. V and J are TRBV9 and TRBJ2-2, with D possibly TRBD2 on 6 matching bases. The CDR3 covers 15 residues. The V end was cut by 4 bases, the J end by 0 bases, with 10 bases between. CDR1 is SGDLS and CDR2 is YYNGEE in the germline V gene. CDR3 amino acids: CASSHGGANTGELFF. In DNA, the CDR3 is TGTGCCAGCAGCCACGGAGGGGCGAACACCGGGGAGCTGTTTTTT.

This clonotype was found many times. This chain connects TRBV6-1 to TRBJ1-5; weak D call: TRBD1 (5 bases). Germline V CDR1 and CDR2: MNHNS, SASEGT. This CDR3 has 13 residues. Trimming left V 6 bases short and J 7 bases short, with 13 bases between. The CDR3 here is CASRSGQGQPQHF. The CDR3 bases are TGTGCCAGCAGGTCAGGGCAAGGACAGCCCCAGCATTTT.

The V call is TRBV6-6, the J call TRBJ2-7, with 11 bases identical to TRBD2. This CDR3 is 15 amino acids long. Germline V gene sequence: CDR1 MNHNY, CDR2 SVGAGI (reference sequence). V trimming: 2 bases; J trimming: 3 bases; junction bases outside the gene matches: 3. The CDR3 DNA reads as TGTGCCAGCAGTTACCGAGGACTAGCGGGCTACGAGCAGTACTTC. It translates to CASSYRGLAGYEQYF.

This sequence joins TRBV19 and TRBJ2-7, with D possibly being TRBD2 (5 bases). V was trimmed by 5 bases and J by 7 bases, leaving 15 bases between them. This CDR3 spans 13 amino acids. Germline CDR1 is LNHDA and CDR2 is SQIVND (reference sequence). The CDR3, as DNA: TGTGCCAGTAGTCCCGCGGGCCCGGGGGAGCAGTACTTC. It encodes CASSPAGPGEQYF.

The chain recombines TRBV5-5 with TRBJ1-5; D remains ambiguous. CDR1 and CDR2 from the germline V gene are SGHKS and YYEKEE (reference sequence). The ends were cut back, 2 bases at V and 5 bases at J, with 11 bases in the middle. The CDR3 sequence is 14 residues long. CDR3 amino acids: CASSFLWPDQPQHF. The CDR3 bases are TGTGCCAGCAGCTTCTTGTGGCCAGATCAGCCCCAGCATTTT.

This clonotype has only a few counts. The chain combines TRBV7-2 with TRBJ2-7; TRBD2 is a possible D gene (6 bases). The CDR3 covers 14 residues. Trimming left V 2 bases short and J 3 bases short, with 11 bases between. From germline, CDR1 is SGHTA and CDR2 FQGNSA. DNA of the CDR3: TGTGCCAGCAGCTTATTGGGAGGTAACTACGAGCAGTACTTC. Encoded protein: CASSLLGGNYEQYF.

V and J are TRBV11-2 and TRBJ2-3; TRBD2 agrees at 9 bases. The CDR3 spans 11 residues. Trimming took 4 bases from V and 11 from J; bases not matched to a gene: 1. Germline V lookup: CDR1 SGHAT, CDR2 FQNNGV. CDR3 loop: CASSYSGGQYF. The CDR3 nucleotides read TGTGCCAGCAGCTATAGCGGGGGGCAGTATTTT.

This clonotype has a handful of counts. The chain employs TRBV2 and TRBJ1-1; D remains ambiguous. Germline loops: CDR1 SNHLY, CDR2 FYNNEI. Trimming shortened V by 6 bases and J by 3 bases, and 17 bases separated the two germline ends. CDR3 length: 15 amino acids. The CDR3 DNA reads as TGTGCCAGCAGCCCACCGGGTTCGTGGGACACTGAAGCTTTCTTT. Its translation: CASSPPGSWDTEAFF.

This clonotype occurred a few times. This sequence joins TRBV4-1 and TRBJ2-3; TRBD1 aligns across 8 bases. Germline V gene data show CDR1 as MGHRA and CDR2 as YSYEKL. V was clipped by 6 bases and J by 4 bases; unmatched bases: 12. CDR3 length: 16 residues. The CDR3 DNA follows: TGCGCCAGCAGGCCTCGATACAGGGGGAACGCAGATACGCAGTATTTT. Translation gives CASRPRYRGNADTQYF.

The chain is built from TRBV27 and TRBJ2-1, with TRBD2 identical over 9 bases. This CDR3 is 18 amino acids long. Unmatched junction bases numbered 12, after V lost 6 bases and J lost 0 bases. Germline CDR1 is MNHEY and CDR2 is SMNVEV (reference sequence). CDR3 coding DNA: TGTGCCAGCAGGCCAGATTTTTGGCGGGGGGGCTCCTACAATGAGCAGTTCTTC. Protein sequence: CASRPDFWRGGSYNEQFF.

The rearrangement uses TRBV7-9 and TRBJ2-7, with D uncertain. The V end was cut by 5 bases, the J end by 6 bases, with 11 bases between. CDR1 and CDR2 (germline): SEHNR, FQNEAQ (reference sequence). This CDR3 is 12 amino acids long. Written as DNA, the CDR3 is TGTGCCAGCAGCCAGCAAACAATCGAGCAGTACTTC. This codes for CASSQQTIEQYF.

Ten or more counts support this clonotype. The chain joins TRBV27 to TRBJ2-6, with unresolved D. The CDR3 loop spans 15 amino acids. The ends were cut back, 3 bases at V and 0 bases at J, with 6 bases in the middle. Germline V gene data show CDR1 as MNHEY and CDR2 as SMNVEV (reference sequence). Written as DNA, the CDR3 is TGTGCCAGCAGTTTTCTTGGCTCTGGGGCCAACGTCCTGACTTTC. Translated, it gives CASSFLGSGANVLTF.

This clonotype was seen more than once but under ten times. The genes are TRBV12-3 or TRBV12-4 and TRBJ1-1, with D tentatively TRBD1 (5 bases). The CDR3 is 13 amino acids. Trimming took 7 bases from V and 4 from J, leaving 13 bases between them. The CDR3 loop is CASTNLRGTEAFF. CDR3 coding DNA: TGTGCCAGCACCAACTTAAGGGGCACTGAAGCTTTCTTT.

This clonotype was observed at least ten times. J is TRBJ1-1 and V is TRBV6-6, with D hard to call. Germline loops: CDR1 MNHNY, CDR2 SVGAGI (reference sequence). This CDR3 spans 14 amino acids. The ends were cut back, 2 bases at V and 1 base at J, with 8 bases in the middle. CDR3 sequence reads: CASSYPSENTEAFF. The CDR3 coding sequence is TGTGCCAGCAGTTACCCCTCAGAGAACACTGAAGCTTTCTTT.

The rearrangement uses TRBV12-3 or TRBV12-4 and TRBJ2-1; no reliable D call. CDR3 length: 14 amino acids. V was pared by 2 bases and J by 3 bases, with 8 bases between. CDR3: CASSLTPDYNEQFF. The DNA for the CDR3 is TGTGCCAGCAGTTTAACGCCAGACTACAATGAGCAGTTCTTC.

This clonotype occurred a few times. This chain links TRBV12-3 or TRBV12-4 with TRBJ1-3; D unresolved. V dropped 6 bases and J dropped 0 bases, with 21 bases sitting between them. This CDR3 has 18 residues. CDR3 in DNA: TGTGCCAGCAGAACTGACACCCTCACGAAGCACTCTGGAAACACCATATATTTT. Its translation: CASRTDTLTKHSGNTIYF.

This chain connects TRBV4-1 to TRBJ1-1, with no clear D. The CDR3 has 14 residues. The V end was cut by 1 base, the J end by 8 bases, with 14 bases between. CDR1 and CDR2 (germline): MGHRA, YSYEKL. The CDR3 nucleotides read TGCGCCAGCAGCCAAGCACAATGGCCGGACGAAGCTTTCTTT. Amino acids: CASSQAQWPDEAFF.

The rearrangement uses TRBV5-1 and TRBJ2-7; the match to TRBD1 covers 9 bases. V lost 6 bases and J lost 1; bases outside the gene matches: 8. CDR1 is SGHRS and CDR2 is YFSETQ in the germline V gene. The CDR3 contains 15 residues. CDR3: CASTPGTGLSYEQYF. DNA of the CDR3: TGCGCCAGCACCCCCGGGACAGGGCTTTCCTACGAGCAGTACTTC.

The chain couples TRBV6-1 to TRBJ2-5; no clear D. This CDR3 is built from 16 residues. V was clipped by 7 bases and J by 1 base, with 19 bases between them. Per the germline V gene, CDR1 is MNHNS and CDR2 is SASEGT. CDR3 sequence: CASTPLRVTPQETQYF. CDR3 bases: TGTGCCAGCACCCCCCTTAGAGTGACACCCCAAGAGACCCAGTACTTC.